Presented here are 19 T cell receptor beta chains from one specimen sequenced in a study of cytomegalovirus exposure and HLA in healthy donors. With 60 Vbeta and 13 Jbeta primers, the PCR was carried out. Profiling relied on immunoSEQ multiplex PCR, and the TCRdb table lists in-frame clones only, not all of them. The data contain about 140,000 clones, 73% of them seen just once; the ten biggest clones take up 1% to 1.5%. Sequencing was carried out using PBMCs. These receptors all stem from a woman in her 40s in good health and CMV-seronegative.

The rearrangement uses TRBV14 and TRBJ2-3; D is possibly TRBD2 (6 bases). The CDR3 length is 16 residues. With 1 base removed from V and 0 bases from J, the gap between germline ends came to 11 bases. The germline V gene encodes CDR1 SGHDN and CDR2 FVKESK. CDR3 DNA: TGTGCCAGCAGCCAAGGGTCCAGCGGGAGCACAGATACGCAGTATTTT. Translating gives CASSQGSSGSTDTQYF.

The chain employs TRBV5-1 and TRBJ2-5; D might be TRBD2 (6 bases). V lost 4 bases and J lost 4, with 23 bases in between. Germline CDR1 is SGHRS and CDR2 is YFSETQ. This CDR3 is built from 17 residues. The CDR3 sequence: CASSLGSITVGGETQYF. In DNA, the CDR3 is TGCGCCAGCAGCCTCGGATCAATTACAGTGGGAGGAGAGACCCAGTACTTC. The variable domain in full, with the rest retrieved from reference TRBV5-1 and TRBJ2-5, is KAGVTQTPRYLIKTRGQQVTLSCSPISGHRSVSWYQQTPGQGLQFLFEYFSETQRNKGNFPGRFSGRQFSNSRSEMNVSTLELGDSALYLCASSLGSITVGGETQYFGPGTRLLVL.

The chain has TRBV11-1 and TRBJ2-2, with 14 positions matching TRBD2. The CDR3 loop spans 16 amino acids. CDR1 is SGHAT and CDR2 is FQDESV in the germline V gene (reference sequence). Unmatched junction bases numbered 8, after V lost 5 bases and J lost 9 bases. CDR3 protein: CASSLKTSGGARELFF. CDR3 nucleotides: TGTGCCAGCAGCCTGAAGACTAGCGGGGGGGCCCGGGAGCTGTTTTTT.

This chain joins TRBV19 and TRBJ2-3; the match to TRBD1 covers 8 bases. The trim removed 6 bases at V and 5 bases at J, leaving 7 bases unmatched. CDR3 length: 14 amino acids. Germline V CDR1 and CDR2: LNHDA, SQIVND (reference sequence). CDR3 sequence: CASRGQVMGDTQYF. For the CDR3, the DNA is TGTGCCAGTAGGGGACAGGTAATGGGAGATACGCAGTATTTT.

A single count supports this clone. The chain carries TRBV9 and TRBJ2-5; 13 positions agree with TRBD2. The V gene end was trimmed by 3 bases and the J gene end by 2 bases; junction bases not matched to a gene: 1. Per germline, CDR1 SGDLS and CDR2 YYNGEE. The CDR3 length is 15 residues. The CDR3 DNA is TGTGCCAGCAGCGAGGGACTAGCGGGGCAAGAGACCCAGTACTTC. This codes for CASSEGLAGQETQYF. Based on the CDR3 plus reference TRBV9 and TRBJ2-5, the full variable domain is DSGVTQTPKHLITATGQRVTLRCSPRSGDLSVYWYQQSLDQGLQFLIQYYNGEERAKGNILERFSAQQFPDLHSELNLSSLELGDSALYFCASSEGLAGQETQYFGPGTRLLVL.

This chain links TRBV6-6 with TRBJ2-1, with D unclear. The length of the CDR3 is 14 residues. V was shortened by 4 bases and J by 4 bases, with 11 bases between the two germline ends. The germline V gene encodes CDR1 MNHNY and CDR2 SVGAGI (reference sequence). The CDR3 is CASSWLENYNEQFF. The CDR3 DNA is TGTGCCAGCAGTTGGTTAGAAAATTACAATGAGCAGTTCTTC.

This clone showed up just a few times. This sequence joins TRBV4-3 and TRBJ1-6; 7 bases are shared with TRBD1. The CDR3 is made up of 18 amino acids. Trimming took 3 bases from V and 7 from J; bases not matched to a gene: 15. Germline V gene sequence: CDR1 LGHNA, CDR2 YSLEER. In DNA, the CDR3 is TGCGCCAGCAGCCAGGCTCCCGGCAGACAGGGTGAAAATTCACCCCTCCACTTT. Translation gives CASSQAPGRQGENSPLHF.

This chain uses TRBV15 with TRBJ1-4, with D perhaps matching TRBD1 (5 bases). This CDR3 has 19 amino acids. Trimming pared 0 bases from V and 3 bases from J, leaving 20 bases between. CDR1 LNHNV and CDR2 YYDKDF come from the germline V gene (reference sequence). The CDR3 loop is CATSRDSVFMGLSNEKLFF. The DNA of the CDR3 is TGTGCCACCAGCAGAGATTCGGTATTTATGGGGCTGTCTAATGAAAAACTGTTTTTT.

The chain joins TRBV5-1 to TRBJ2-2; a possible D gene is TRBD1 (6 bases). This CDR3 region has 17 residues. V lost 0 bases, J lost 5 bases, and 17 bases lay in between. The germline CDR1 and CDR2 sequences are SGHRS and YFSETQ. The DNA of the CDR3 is TGCGCCAGCAGCTTGGAGGGGGTGCGGAGTGTGACCGGGGAGCTGTTTTTT. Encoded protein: CASSLEGVRSVTGELFF.

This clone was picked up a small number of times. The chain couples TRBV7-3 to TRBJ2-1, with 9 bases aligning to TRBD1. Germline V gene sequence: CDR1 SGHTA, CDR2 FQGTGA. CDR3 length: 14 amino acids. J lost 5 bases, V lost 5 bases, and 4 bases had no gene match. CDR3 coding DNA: TGTGCCAGCAGCGCCGGGACAGGGAACAATGAGCAGTTCTTC. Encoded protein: CASSAGTGNNEQFF.

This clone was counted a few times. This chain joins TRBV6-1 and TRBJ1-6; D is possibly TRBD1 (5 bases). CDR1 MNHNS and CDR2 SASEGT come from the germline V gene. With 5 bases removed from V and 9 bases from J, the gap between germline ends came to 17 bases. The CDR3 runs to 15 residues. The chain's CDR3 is CASSFVGVDGSPLHF. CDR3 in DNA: TGTGCCAGCAGTTTTGTAGGGGTTGACGGTTCACCCCTCCACTTT.

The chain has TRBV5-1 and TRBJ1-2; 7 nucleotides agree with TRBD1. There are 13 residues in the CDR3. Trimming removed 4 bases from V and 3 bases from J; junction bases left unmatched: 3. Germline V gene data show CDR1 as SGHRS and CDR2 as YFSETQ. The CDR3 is CASSLTGDYGYTF. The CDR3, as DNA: TGCGCCAGCAGCCTTACAGGGGACTATGGCTACACCTTC.

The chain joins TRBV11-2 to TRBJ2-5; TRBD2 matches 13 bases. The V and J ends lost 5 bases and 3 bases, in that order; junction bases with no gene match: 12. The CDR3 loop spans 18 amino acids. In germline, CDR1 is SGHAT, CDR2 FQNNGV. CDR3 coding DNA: TGTGCCAGCAGCGATCGGACTAGCGGGGGTATCTTTAAAGAGACCCAGTACTTC. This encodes CASSDRTSGGIFKETQYF.

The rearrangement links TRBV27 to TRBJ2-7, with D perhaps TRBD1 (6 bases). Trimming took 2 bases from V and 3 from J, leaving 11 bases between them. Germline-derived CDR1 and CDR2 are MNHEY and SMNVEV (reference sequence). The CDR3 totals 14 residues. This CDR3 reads CASSLRTGNYEQYF. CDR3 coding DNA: TGTGCCAGCAGTTTAAGAACAGGGAACTACGAGCAGTACTTC.

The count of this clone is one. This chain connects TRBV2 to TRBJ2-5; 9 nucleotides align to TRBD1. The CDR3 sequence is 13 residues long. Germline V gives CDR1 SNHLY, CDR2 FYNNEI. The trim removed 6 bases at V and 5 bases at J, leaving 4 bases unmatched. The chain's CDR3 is CASSMTGGETQYF. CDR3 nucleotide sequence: TGTGCCAGCAGCATGACAGGGGGGGAGACCCAGTACTTC. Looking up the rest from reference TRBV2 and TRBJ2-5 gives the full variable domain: EPEVTQTPSHQVTQMGQEVILRCVPISNHLYFYWYRQILGQKVEFLVSFYNNEISEKSEIFDDQFSVERPDGSNFTLKIRSTKLEDSAMYFCASSMTGGETQYFGPGTRLLVL.

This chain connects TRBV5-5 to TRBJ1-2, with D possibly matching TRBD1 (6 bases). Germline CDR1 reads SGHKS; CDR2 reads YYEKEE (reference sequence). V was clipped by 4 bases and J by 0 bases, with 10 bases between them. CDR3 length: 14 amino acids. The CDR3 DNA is TGTGCCAGCAGCCATTGGGGGCCTAACTATGGCTACACCTTC. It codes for CASSHWGPNYGYTF.

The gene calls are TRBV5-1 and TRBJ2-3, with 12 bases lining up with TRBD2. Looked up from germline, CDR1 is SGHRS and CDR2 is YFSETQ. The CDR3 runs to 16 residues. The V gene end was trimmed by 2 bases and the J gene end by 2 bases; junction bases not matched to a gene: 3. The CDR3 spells CASSFLAGGITDTQYF. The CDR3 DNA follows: TGCGCCAGCAGCTTCCTAGCGGGGGGGATCACAGATACGCAGTATTTT.

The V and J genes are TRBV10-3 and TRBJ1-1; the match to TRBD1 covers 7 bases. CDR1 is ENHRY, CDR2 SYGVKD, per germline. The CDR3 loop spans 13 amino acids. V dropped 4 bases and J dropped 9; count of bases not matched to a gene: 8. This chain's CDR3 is CAISVSRDSQAFF. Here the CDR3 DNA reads TGTGCCATCAGTGTGTCCCGGGACAGCCAAGCTTTCTTT.

CDR3 loop: CASSHVTVLGEKLFF. CDR3 in DNA: TGCGCCAGCAGCCATGTTACAGTATTAGGTGAAAAACTGTTTTTT. The V and J genes are TRBV4-1 and TRBJ1-4; D is unclear. The germline V gene has CDR1 MGHRA and CDR2 YSYEKL. Trimming took off 3 bases at V and 7 bases at J, with 15 bases between the two ends. The CDR3 consists of 15 residues.